The 26 T cell receptor beta chains reported below all come from one sample, sequenced in a study of T cell responses to AZD1222 COVID-19 vaccine. The repertoire was sequenced with immunoSEQ multiplex PCR; TCRdb's copy has only in-frame clones and lacks some. The sample carries about 110,000 clones, 86% recorded once. The specimen was peripheral blood, collected on day 0 of AZD1222 vaccination. The receptors come from an adult in good health.

The chain is built from TRBV7-3 and TRBJ1-1, with D unclear. Per germline, CDR1 SGHTA and CDR2 FQGTGA. The CDR3 totals 14 residues. V gave up 5 bases and J gave up 1 base, with 11 bases separating them. This chain's CDR3 is CASSAEEGNTEAFF. The DNA for the CDR3 is TGTGCCAGCAGCGCCGAAGAGGGGAACACTGAAGCTTTCTTT.

In the case of this clone: The same CDR3 is also encoded by other DNA sequences in this sample. The chain links TRBV12-3 or TRBV12-4 to TRBJ1-3, with D possibly TRBD1 on 5 matching bases. The CDR3 is 13 amino acids. V shed 3 bases and J shed 2 bases, with 5 bases lying between them. The CDR3 region is CASSLGAGNTIYF. CDR3 nucleotides: TGTGCCAGCAGTTTGGGGGCTGGAAACACCATATATTTT.

The gene calls are TRBV18 and TRBJ2-1; D ambiguous. The CDR3 is made up of 13 amino acids. V lost 3 bases, J lost 6 bases, and 9 bases lay in between. Germline V gives CDR1 KGHSH, CDR2 LQKENI. The CDR3 DNA follows: TGTGCCAGCTCACCGCCTCAAACCAATGAGCAGTTCTTC. Amino acids: CASSPPQTNEQFF.

The chain joins TRBV6-2 or TRBV6-3 to TRBJ1-1; D is ambiguous. Germline values: CDR1 MNHEY, CDR2 SVGEGT. V was shortened by 0 bases and J by 6 bases, with 5 bases between the two germline ends. The CDR3 runs to 12 residues. For the CDR3, the DNA is TGTGCCAGCAGTTACTCGGTGGCTGAAGCTTTCTTT. It is translated as CASSYSVAEAFF.

The genes are TRBV29-1 and TRBJ1-1, with D unresolved. The CDR3 consists of 12 residues. V dropped 4 bases and J dropped 0 bases, with 6 bases sitting between them. Germline-derived CDR1 and CDR2 are SQVTM and ANQGSEA. As DNA, the CDR3 is TGCAGCGTTGGACAAATGAACACTGAAGCTTTCTTT. This sequence encodes CSVGQMNTEAFF.

This chain links TRBV25-1 with TRBJ2-3; no definite D call. The germline V gene has CDR1 MGHDK and CDR2 SYGVNS. The CDR3 contains 14 residues. V gave up 1 base and J gave up 3 bases, with 8 bases separating them. The CDR3 sequence is CASSELLRTDTQYF. For the CDR3, the DNA is TGTGCCAGCAGTGAATTACTGAGAACAGATACGCAGTATTTT.

V is TRBV6-5 and J is TRBJ1-2; D is unresolved. The CDR3 covers 15 residues. Trimming cost V 2 bases and J 1 base, with 11 bases left between them. CDR1 and CDR2 from the germline V gene are MNHEY and SVGAGI. This chain's CDR3 is CASSYAPSLNYGYTF. CDR3 DNA: TGTGCCAGCAGTTACGCCCCTTCGCTTAACTATGGCTACACCTTC.

This clone was counted once. The chain carries TRBV5-8 and TRBJ1-1; tentative D call: TRBD1 (6 bases). The germline gives CDR1 SGHTS, CDR2 YDEGEE. The V gene lost 4 bases and the J gene lost 0 bases, with 22 bases spanning the gap. This CDR3 spans 18 amino acids. DNA of the CDR3: TGTGCCAGCAGCCTGTTCGGGGGGGCAGGAACCATGAACACTGAAGCTTTCTTT. This translates into CASSLFGGAGTMNTEAFF.

This chain connects TRBV19 to TRBJ2-7; TRBD1 is a possible D gene (6 bases). Germline CDR1 is LNHDA and CDR2 is SQIVND (reference sequence). The CDR3 runs to 15 residues. V lost 1 base and J 2 bases, leaving 12 bases between the germline ends. Here the CDR3 DNA reads TGTGCCAGTAGTATAGTACCAGGGGCTACCTACGAGCAGTACTTC. Translated: CASSIVPGATYEQYF.

This chain uses TRBV3-1 (or the pseudogene TRBV3-2) with TRBJ1-2; no clear D. Deletions cut 0 bases from V and 5 bases from J, with 13 bases between. The CDR3 extends over 15 amino acids. Germline CDR1 is LGHDT and CDR2 is YNNKEL (reference sequence). The CDR3 spells CASSQEEKKRYGYTF. The CDR3 coding sequence is TGTGCCAGCAGCCAAGAGGAGAAAAAGAGGTATGGCTACACCTTC.

The chain carries TRBV10-2 and TRBJ2-6; D is uncertain. This CDR3 comprises 11 residues. Per germline, CDR1 WSHSY and CDR2 SAAADI. Trimming stripped 7 bases from V and 6 bases from J, with 4 bases between. CDR3 loop: CASKLANVLTF. The CDR3 DNA sequence: TGCGCCAGCAAATTGGCCAACGTCCTGACTTTC.

This chain uses TRBV7-8 with TRBJ1-1, with D hard to call. Trimming took 1 base from V and 6 from J, leaving 9 bases between them. CDR1 and CDR2 from the germline V gene are SGHVS and FQNEAQ. CDR3 size: 13 residues. DNA for the CDR3: TGTGCCAGCAGCTTAGGGGCCTTTCCTGAAGCTTTCTTT. This sequence encodes CASSLGAFPEAFF.

For the CDR3, the DNA is TGTGCCAGTAGGAGCCCGACGGCCGCCCCCTACGAGCAGTACTTC. This gives the protein CASRSPTAAPYEQYF. The rearrangement links TRBV19 to TRBJ2-7, with no clear D. Germline lookup yields CDR1 LNHDA and CDR2 SQIVND (reference sequence). Trimming left V 6 bases short and J 2 bases short, with 17 bases between. This CDR3 has 15 amino acids.

The rearrangement links TRBV6-5 to TRBJ1-1, with no clear D. Germline assignment: CDR1 MNHEY and CDR2 SVGAGI. The CDR3 is 12 amino acids. V lost 6 bases, J lost 8 bases, and 13 bases lay in between. CDR3 residues: CASSPSGGEAFF. DNA of the CDR3: TGTGCCAGCAGCCCCTCGGGCGGCGAAGCTTTCTTT.

The chain uses TRBV5-6 and TRBJ2-1, with 7 bases lining up with TRBD1. The germline gives CDR1 SGHDT, CDR2 YYEEEE. V gave up 3 bases and J gave up 0 bases; unmatched junction bases: 6. The CDR3 has 16 residues. CDR3 DNA sequence: TGTGCCAGCAGCTCAGAGACAGGGAGCTCCTACAATGAGCAGTTCTTC. It yields the protein CASSSETGSSYNEQFF.

The chain employs TRBV15 and TRBJ1-1, with D perhaps TRBD1 (5 bases). CDR1 and CDR2 (germline): LNHNV, YYDKDF (reference sequence). V was pared by 0 bases and J by 2 bases, with 10 bases between. This CDR3 region has 15 residues. CDR3 loop: CATSREGDPNTEAFF. In nucleotides, the CDR3 is TGTGCCACCAGCAGAGAGGGGGACCCCAACACTGAAGCTTTCTTT.

The chain combines TRBV4-1 with TRBJ2-2; D might be TRBD1 (6 bases). CDR1 MGHRA and CDR2 YSYEKL come from the germline V gene. Trimming took 4 bases from V and 4 from J, leaving 22 bases between them. CDR3 length: 18 amino acids. This CDR3 is CASSPRLRDIGVTGELFF. In DNA, the CDR3 is TGCGCCAGCAGCCCCCGGCTCCGGGACATTGGAGTCACCGGGGAGCTGTTTTTT.

This clone was recorded a few times. V and J are TRBV4-2 and TRBJ1-1; 7 bases are a match to TRBD1. CDR3 length equals 18 residues. Germline-derived CDR1 and CDR2 are LGHNA and YNFKEQ. V shed 4 bases, J shed 1 base, and the junction held 15 bases outside the gene matches. CDR3 DNA sequence: TGTGCCAGCAGCCGGGCACAGGGGCGTGGACGAACGAACACTGAAGCTTTCTTT. As protein: CASSRAQGRGRTNTEAFF.

The chain is built from TRBV12-3 or TRBV12-4 and TRBJ2-7, with 9 bases lining up with TRBD1. V dropped 7 bases and J dropped 1; count of bases not matched to a gene: 2. This CDR3 spans 13 amino acids. CDR3 protein: CASTGQGSYEQYF. The DNA for the CDR3 is TGTGCCAGCACAGGACAGGGGTCCTACGAGCAGTACTTC.

The chain recombines TRBV6-2 or TRBV6-3 with TRBJ1-5; 8 nucleotides align to TRBD1. This CDR3 comprises 16 residues. Trimming cost V 2 bases and J 7 bases; bases outside gene matches: 10. Germline values: CDR1 MNHEY, CDR2 SVGEGT. This CDR3 reads CASSYRLTGGGQPQHF. The CDR3 bases are TGTGCCAGCAGTTACCGACTTACAGGGGGTGGGCAGCCCCAGCATTTT.

The J gene is TRBJ2-2, the V gene TRBV6-6, with D hard to call. CDR1 and CDR2 from the germline V gene are MNHNY and SVGAGI (reference sequence). This CDR3 has 12 amino acids. V lost 6 bases, J lost 3 bases, and 5 bases lay in between. The CDR3 is CASSRDTGELFF. The CDR3, as DNA: TGTGCCAGCAGCCGAGACACCGGGGAGCTGTTTTTT.

The V and J genes are TRBV7-2 and TRBJ2-5; D assignment may be TRBD1 or TRBD2 (5 bases each). This CDR3 has 16 amino acids. V was cut by 0 bases and J by 6 bases, with 17 bases left in between. The germline gives CDR1 SGHTA, CDR2 FQGNSA. The CDR3 DNA sequence: TGTGCCAGCAGCTTAGCCAGGGCCGTGGGGGAACAGACCCAGTACTTC. Translating gives CASSLARAVGEQTQYF.

This chain uses TRBV2 with TRBJ2-7, with unresolved D. Trimming took off 8 bases at V and 2 bases at J, with 7 bases between the two ends. The CDR3 spans 11 residues. Germline V lookup: CDR1 SNHLY, CDR2 FYNNEI. The CDR3 nucleotides read TGTGCCAGCGGCACGACCTACGAGCAGTACTTC. Its protein is CASGTTYEQYF.

The rearrangement links TRBV28 to TRBJ2-3; D uncertain. CDR3 length: 15 amino acids. Germline CDR1 is MDHEN and CDR2 is SYDVKM. V lost 4 bases and J 5 bases, leaving 16 bases between the germline ends. As DNA, the CDR3 is TGTGCCAGCAGTTCCCAAGGAAACCACCTAGATACGCAGTATTTT. Translating it yields CASSSQGNHLDTQYF.

The rearrangement joins TRBV27 to TRBJ2-7; 8 bases line up with TRBD1. V lost 10 bases to trimming and J lost 1 base; unmatched junction nucleotides: 3. CDR1 and CDR2 (germline): MNHEY, SMNVEV (reference sequence). This CDR3 comprises 12 residues. The chain's CDR3 is CATGQGSYEQYF. CDR3 in DNA: TGTGCCACTGGACAGGGATCCTACGAGCAGTACTTC.

The CDR3 DNA follows: TGTGCCAGCTCCCGGGGAGCTAGCGGAACAGATACGCAGTATTTT. Translation gives CASSRGASGTDTQYF. The chain combines TRBV18 with TRBJ2-3; TRBD2 matches at 7 bases. This CDR3 is built from 15 residues. The J segment lost 3 bases and the V segment lost 6 bases, leaving 9 bases of the junction unmatched. CDR1 and CDR2 from the germline V gene are KGHSH and LQKENI.